The 3 T cell receptor beta chains listed next were all sequenced from one sample in a study of a mutant IDH1 vaccine in newly diagnosed glioma. For these receptors, no antigen is known. The time point here: week 47, end of study. The investigators gave 300 ug of mutant IDH1 20-mer peptide in each vaccine dose, together with topical imiquimod. TCRdb's table, derived via immunoSEQ multiplex PCR, lists solely in-frame clones and lacks some. The data contain about 50,000 clones, around 80% of them singletons. The sequencing here drew on PBMCs, taken from a glioma patient whose treatment included an IDH1 peptide vaccine. The receptors originated from a woman aged 40 to 50 with glioma. Some clones in this sample may be carry-over from other donors' samples.

This chain joins TRBV2 and TRBJ1-1; D is unresolved. Per germline, CDR1 SNHLY and CDR2 FYNNEI. V was pared by 10 bases and J by 4 bases, with 16 bases between. CDR3 length: 13 amino acids. The CDR3 DNA sequence: TGTGCCACGTTGAGAGAGTGGGGCACTGAAGCTTTCTTT. Its translation is CATLREWGTEAFF.

CDR3 bases: TGTGCCAGCAGCTCGACGGGGGGGGACAGGGGCTCTGGCTACACCTTC. It yields the protein CASSSTGGDRGSGYTF. The chain has TRBV7-9 and TRBJ1-2, with TRBD1 matching 10 bases. This CDR3 is built from 16 residues. Looked up from germline, CDR1 is SEHNR and CDR2 is FQNEAQ (reference sequence). The V segment lost 4 bases and the J segment 7 bases; nucleotides outside the gene matches: 12. Variable domain in full (rest from reference TRBV7-9 and TRBJ1-2): DTGVSQNPRHKITKRGQNVTFRCDPISEHNRLYWYRQTLGQGPEFLTYFQNEAQLEKSRLLSDRFSAERPKGSFSTLEIQRTEQGDSAMYLCASSSTGGDRGSGYTFGSGTRLTVV.

The CDR3 coding sequence is TGTGCCAGCACGAAAATTGGGGGGGGGTCCTACGAGCAGTACTTC. This codes for CASTKIGGGSYEQYF. This rearrangement joins TRBV6-1 to TRBJ2-7; 7 bases line up with TRBD2. Germline V lookup: CDR1 MNHNS, CDR2 SASEGT. CDR3 length equals 15 residues. The ends lost 7 bases at V and 1 base at J; junction bases unmatched: 10.